This TCR beta chain was recovered during a study of blood T cell repertoires in COVID-19. Looking at the study overall: From T cells, B-cell-depleted T cells, or PBMCs came the material, which was cDNA or gDNA.

After removal of 1 base from V and 4 bases from J, the junction contained 22 bases not matched to a gene. The CDR3 extends over 21 amino acids. Germline-derived CDR1 and CDR2 are LNHNV and YYDKDF (reference sequence). The assay was immunoSEQ multiplex PCR, and TCRdb's table has in-frame clones only and misses some. Of about 40,000 clones listed, roughly four fifths are singletons. The sequence derives from a human donor with acute or convalescent COVID-19. The donor label of this sample is uncertain. Sample: peripheral blood. The rearrangement links TRBV15 to TRBJ1-2; 9 nucleotides agree with TRBD1. CDR3 DNA sequence: TGTGCCACCAGCAGAGCCCCGTCCCCAACAGGGGGCTTAAGATCGTTCTATGGCTACACCTTC. Residues: CATSRAPSPTGGLRSFYGYTF.